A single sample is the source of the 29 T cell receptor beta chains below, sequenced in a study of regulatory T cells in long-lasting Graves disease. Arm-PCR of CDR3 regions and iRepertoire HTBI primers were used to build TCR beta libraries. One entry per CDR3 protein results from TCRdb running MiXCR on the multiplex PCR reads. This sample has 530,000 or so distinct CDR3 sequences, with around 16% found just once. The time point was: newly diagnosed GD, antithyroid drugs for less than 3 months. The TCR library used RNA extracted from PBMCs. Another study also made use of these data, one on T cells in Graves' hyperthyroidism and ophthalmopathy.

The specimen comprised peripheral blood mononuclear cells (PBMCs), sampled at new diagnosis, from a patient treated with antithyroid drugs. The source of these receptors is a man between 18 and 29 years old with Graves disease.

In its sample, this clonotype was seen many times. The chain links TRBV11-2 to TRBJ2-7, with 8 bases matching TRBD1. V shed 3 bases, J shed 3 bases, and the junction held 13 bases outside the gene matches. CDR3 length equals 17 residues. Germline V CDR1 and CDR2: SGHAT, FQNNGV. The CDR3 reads CASSFYAATGGFYEQYF. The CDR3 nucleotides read TGTGCCAGCAGCTTCTATGCGGCCACAGGGGGATTCTACGAGCAGTACTTC.

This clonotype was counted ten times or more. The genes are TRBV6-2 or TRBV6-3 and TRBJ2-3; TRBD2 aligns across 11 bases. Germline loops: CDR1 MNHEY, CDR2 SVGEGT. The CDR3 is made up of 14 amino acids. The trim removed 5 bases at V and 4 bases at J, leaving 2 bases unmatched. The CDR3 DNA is TGTGCCAGCAGTGTACTAGCGGGGGCAGATACGCAGTATTTT. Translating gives CASSVLAGADTQYF.

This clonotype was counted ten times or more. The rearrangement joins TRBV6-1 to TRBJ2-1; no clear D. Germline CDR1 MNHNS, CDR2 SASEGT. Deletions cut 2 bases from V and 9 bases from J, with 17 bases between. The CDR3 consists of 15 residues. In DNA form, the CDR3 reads TGTGCCAGCAGTGAAAGAGCTAGAGTTGGTGTTGAGCAGTTCTTC. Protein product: CASSERARVGVEQFF.

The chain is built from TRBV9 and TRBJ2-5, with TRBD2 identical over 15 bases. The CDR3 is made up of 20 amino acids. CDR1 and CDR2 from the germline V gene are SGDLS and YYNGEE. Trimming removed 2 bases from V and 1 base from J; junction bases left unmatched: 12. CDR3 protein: CASSVAPMGLAGGAQETQYF. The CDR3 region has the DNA TGTGCCAGCAGCGTGGCACCAATGGGACTAGCGGGAGGAGCCCAAGAGACCCAGTACTTC.

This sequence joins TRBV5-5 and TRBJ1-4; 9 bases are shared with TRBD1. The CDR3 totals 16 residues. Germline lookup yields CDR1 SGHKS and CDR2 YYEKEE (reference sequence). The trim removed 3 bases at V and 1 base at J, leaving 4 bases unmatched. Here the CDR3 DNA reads TGTGCCAGCAGCTCCATGGACAGGGGAACTAATGAAAAACTGTTTTTT. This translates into CASSSMDRGTNEKLFF.

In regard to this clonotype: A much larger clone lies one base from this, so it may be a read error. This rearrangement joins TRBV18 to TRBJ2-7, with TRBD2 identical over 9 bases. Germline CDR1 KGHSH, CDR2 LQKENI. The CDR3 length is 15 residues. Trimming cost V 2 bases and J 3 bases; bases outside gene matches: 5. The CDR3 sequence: CASSPIAGENYEQYF. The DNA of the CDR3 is TGTGCCAGCTCACCAATAGCGGGAGAAAACTACGAGCAGTACTTC.

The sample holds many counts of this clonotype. DNA of the CDR3: TGCAGTGCTAGAGAAGCGGCCCGCTCCTACAATGAGCAGTTCTTC. This codes for CSAREAARSYNEQFF. V and J are TRBV20-1 and TRBJ2-1; D possibly corresponds to TRBD2 (5 bases). Deletions cut 0 bases from V and 0 bases from J, with 9 bases between. Germline-derived CDR1 and CDR2 are DFQATT and SNEGSKA (reference sequence). The CDR3 covers 15 residues.

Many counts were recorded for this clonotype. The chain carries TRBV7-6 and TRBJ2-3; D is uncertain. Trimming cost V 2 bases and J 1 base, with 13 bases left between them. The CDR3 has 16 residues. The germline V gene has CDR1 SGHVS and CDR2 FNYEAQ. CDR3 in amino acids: CASSLYTDIGTDTQYF. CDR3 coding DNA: TGTGCCAGCAGCTTATATACAGATATTGGCACAGATACGCAGTATTTT.

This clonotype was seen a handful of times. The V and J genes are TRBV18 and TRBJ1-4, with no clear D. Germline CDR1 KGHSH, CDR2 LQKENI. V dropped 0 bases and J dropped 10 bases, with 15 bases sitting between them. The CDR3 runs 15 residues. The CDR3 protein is CASSPPLGGVGKLFF. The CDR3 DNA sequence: TGTGCCAGCTCACCACCTTTGGGTGGTGTAGGAAAACTGTTTTTT. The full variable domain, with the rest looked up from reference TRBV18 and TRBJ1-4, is NAGVMQNPRHLVRRRGQEARLRCSPMKGHSHVYWYRQLPEEGLKFMVYLQKENIIDESGMPKERFSAEFPKEGPSILRIQQVVRGDSAAYFCASSPPLGGVGKLFFGSGTQLSVL.

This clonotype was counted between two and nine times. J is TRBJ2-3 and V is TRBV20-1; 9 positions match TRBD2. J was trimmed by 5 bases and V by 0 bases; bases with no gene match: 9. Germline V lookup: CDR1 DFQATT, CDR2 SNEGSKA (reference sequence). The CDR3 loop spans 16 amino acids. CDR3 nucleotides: TGCAGTGCTAGAGATCATGGGCGGGAGGGCCGAGATACGCAGTATTTT. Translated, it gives CSARDHGREGRDTQYF.

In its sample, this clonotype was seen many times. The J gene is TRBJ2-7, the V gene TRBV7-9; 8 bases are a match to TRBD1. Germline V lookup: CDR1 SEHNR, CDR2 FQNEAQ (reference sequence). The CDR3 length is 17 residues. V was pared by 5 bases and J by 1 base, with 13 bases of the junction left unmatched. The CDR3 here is CASSPPWARTGSYEQYF. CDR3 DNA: TGTGCCAGCAGCCCCCCGTGGGCAAGGACAGGGTCCTACGAGCAGTACTTC.

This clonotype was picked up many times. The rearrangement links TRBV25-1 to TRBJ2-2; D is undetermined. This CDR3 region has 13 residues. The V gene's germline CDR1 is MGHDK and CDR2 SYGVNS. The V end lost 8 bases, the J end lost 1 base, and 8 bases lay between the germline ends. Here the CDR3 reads CASHDWNTGELFF. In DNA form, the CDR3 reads TGTGCCAGCCATGATTGGAACACCGGGGAGCTGTTTTTT.

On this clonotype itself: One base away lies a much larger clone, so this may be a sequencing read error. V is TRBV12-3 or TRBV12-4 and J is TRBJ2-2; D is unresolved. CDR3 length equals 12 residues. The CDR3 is CAGSENTGELFF. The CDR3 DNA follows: TGTGCCGGCAGCGAGAACACCGGGGAGCTGTTTTTT.

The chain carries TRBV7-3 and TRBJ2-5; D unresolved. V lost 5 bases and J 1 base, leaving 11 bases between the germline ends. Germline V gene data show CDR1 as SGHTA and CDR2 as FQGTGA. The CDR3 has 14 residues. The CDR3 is CASSLNGRQETQYF. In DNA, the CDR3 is TGTGCCAGCAGCCTCAATGGACGCCAAGAGACCCAGTACTTC.

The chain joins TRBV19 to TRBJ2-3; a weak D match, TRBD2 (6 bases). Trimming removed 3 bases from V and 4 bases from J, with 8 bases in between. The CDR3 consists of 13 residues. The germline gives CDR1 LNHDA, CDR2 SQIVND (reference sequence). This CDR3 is CASSMWRADTQYF. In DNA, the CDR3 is TGTGCCAGTAGTATGTGGAGGGCAGATACGCAGTATTTT.

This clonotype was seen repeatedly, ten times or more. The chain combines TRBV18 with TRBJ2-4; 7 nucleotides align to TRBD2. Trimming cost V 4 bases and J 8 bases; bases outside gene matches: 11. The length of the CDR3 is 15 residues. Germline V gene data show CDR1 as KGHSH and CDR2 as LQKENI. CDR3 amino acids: CASSHSRREGDIQYF. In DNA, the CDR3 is TGTGCCAGCTCACATTCCCGCAGGGAGGGAGACATTCAGTACTTC.

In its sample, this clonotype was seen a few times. The CDR3 loop reads CASSETRQGLGEQYF. In DNA, the CDR3 is TGTGCCAGCAGTGAAACGCGTCAGGGTTTGGGCGAGCAGTACTTC. The chain joins TRBV25-1 to TRBJ2-7, with D possibly TRBD1 on 5 matching bases. CDR1 MGHDK and CDR2 SYGVNS come from the germline V gene. Trimming removed 2 bases from V and 6 bases from J, with 17 bases in between. The CDR3 totals 15 residues.

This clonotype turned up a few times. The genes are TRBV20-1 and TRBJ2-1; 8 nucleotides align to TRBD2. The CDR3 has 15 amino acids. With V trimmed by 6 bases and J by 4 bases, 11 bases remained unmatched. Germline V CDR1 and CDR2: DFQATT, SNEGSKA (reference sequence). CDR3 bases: TGCAGTGCCCCGACCCGGCCTAGCGGGTACAATGAGCAGTTCTTC. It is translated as CSAPTRPSGYNEQFF.

CDR3 nucleotide sequence: TGTGCCAGCAGGTGGGGACAGGGACGCACTGAAGCTTTCTTT. This gives the protein CASRWGQGRTEAFF. The chain joins TRBV6-1 to TRBJ1-1; 9 positions match TRBD1. The CDR3 runs to 14 residues. With V trimmed by 6 bases and J by 4 bases, 6 bases remained unmatched. Looked up from germline, CDR1 is MNHNS and CDR2 is SASEGT.

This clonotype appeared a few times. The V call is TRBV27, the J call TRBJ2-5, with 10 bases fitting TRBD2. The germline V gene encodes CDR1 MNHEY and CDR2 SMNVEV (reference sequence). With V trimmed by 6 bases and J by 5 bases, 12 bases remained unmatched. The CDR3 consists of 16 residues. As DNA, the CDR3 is TGTGCCAGCAGCCTCCCCGAATCTAGCGGGAGTGAGACCCAGTACTTC. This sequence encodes CASSLPESSGSETQYF.

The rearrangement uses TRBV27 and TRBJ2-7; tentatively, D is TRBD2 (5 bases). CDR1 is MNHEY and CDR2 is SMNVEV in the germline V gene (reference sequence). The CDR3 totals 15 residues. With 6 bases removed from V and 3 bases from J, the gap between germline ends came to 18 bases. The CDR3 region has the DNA TGTGCCAGCAGGGGATCGGGGTCTCGGGTCTACGAGCAGTACTTC. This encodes CASRGSGSRVYEQYF.

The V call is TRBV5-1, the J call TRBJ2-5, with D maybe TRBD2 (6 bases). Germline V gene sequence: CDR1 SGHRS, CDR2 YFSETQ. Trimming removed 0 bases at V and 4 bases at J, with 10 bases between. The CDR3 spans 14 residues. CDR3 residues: CASSLAGVVETQYF. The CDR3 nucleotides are TGCGCCAGCAGCTTGGCGGGGGTCGTAGAGACCCAGTACTTC.

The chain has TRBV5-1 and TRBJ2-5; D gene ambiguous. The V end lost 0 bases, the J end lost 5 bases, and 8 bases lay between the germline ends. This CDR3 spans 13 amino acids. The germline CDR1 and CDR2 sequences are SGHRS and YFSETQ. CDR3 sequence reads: CASSLETAETQYF. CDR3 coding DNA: TGCGCCAGCAGCTTGGAAACGGCGGAGACCCAGTACTTC.

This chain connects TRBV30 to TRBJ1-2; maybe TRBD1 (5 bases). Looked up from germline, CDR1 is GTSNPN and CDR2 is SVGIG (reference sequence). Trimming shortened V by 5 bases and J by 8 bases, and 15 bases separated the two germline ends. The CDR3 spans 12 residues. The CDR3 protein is CAWGGNVGGYTF. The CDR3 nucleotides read TGTGCCTGGGGGGGGAATGTCGGGGGCTACACCTTC.

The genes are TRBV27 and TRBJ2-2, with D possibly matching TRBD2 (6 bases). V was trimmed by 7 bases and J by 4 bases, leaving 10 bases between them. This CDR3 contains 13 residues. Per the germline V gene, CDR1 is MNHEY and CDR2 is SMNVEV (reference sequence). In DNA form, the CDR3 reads TGTGCCAGCACTGGAGGGGTCACCGGGGAGCTGTTTTTT. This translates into CASTGGVTGELFF.

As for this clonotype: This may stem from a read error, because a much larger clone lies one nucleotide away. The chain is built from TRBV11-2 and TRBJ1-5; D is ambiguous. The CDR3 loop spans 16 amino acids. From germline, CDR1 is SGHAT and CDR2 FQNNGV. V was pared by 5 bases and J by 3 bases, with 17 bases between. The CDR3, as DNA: TGTGCCAGCAGCCTCTCACCTCGTAACGACAATCAGCCCCAGCATTTT. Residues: CASSLSPRNDNQPQHF.

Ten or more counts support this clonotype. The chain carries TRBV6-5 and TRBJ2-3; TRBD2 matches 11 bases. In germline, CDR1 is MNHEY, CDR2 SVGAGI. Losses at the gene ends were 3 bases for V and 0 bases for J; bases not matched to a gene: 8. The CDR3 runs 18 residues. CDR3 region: CASSYTTSGSLSTDTQYF. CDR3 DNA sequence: TGTGCCAGCAGTTATACAACTAGCGGGAGTCTTAGCACAGATACGCAGTATTTT.

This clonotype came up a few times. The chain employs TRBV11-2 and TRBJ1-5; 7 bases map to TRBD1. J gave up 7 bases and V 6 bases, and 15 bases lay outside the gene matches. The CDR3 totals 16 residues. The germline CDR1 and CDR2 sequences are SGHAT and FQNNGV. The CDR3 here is CASSFRTGAQTQPQHF. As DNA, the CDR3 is TGTGCCAGCAGTTTCCGAACAGGGGCCCAAACCCAGCCCCAGCATTTT.

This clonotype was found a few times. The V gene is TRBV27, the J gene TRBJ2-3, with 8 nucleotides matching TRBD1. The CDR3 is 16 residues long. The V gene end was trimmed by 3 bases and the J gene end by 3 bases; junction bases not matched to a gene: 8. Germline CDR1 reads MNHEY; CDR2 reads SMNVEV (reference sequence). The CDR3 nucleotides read TGTGCCAGCAGTTTCAACGGACAGGGTAGGACAGATACGCAGTATTTT. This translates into CASSFNGQGRTDTQYF.